Presented here are 24 T cell receptor beta chains from one specimen sequenced in a study of identical twins. TCRdb independently ran MiXCR on the 5' RACE reads; one entry per CDR3 protein. This sample has some 1,600,000 distinct CDR3 sequences, with around a third found just once. Sequencing was done on a sample of cord blood. The receptors were sampled from a newborn girl in good health.

This chain joins TRBV3-1 and TRBJ2-7, with D possibly being TRBD1 (6 bases). Germline loops: CDR1 LGHDT, CDR2 YNNKEL (reference sequence). The CDR3 is 16 residues long. Between the trimmed V and J ends, which lost 4 bases and 3 bases, there was a span of 19 bases. CDR3 DNA: TGTGCCAGCAGCCTTCATGGACAGACTCCGTTCTACGAGCAGTACTTC. Translation gives CASSLHGQTPFYEQYF.

This clonotype was seen only a few times. The chain joins TRBV6-1 to TRBJ1-5; 7 bases match TRBD1. Trimming removed 4 bases from V and 4 bases from J; junction bases left unmatched: 4. This CDR3 region has 14 residues. Germline CDR1 MNHNS, CDR2 SASEGT. The CDR3 nucleotides read TGTGCCAGCAGTGTCGGACAGGTTAATCAGCCCCAGCATTTT. Translation gives CASSVGQVNQPQHF.

This chain connects TRBV7-2 to TRBJ2-7; D not resolved. The germline V gene encodes CDR1 SGHTA and CDR2 FQGNSA. V shed 2 bases and J shed 5 bases, with 7 bases lying between them. This CDR3 is built from 12 residues. The CDR3 loop reads CASSLYQDEQYF. The DNA for the CDR3 is TGTGCCAGCAGCTTATACCAGGACGAGCAGTACTTC.

This clonotype was picked up a small number of times. The CDR3 DNA reads as TGTGCCAGCAGTTTTTGGGCGACGTGGGCAGGGCTCACAGATACGCAGTATTTT. It encodes CASSFWATWAGLTDTQYF. The V gene is TRBV27, the J gene TRBJ2-3; possibly TRBD1 for D (5 bases). The length of the CDR3 is 18 residues. From germline, CDR1 is MNHEY and CDR2 SMNVEV (reference sequence). Trimming took 3 bases from V and 2 from J, leaving 21 bases between them.

The chain uses TRBV28 and TRBJ2-7; 9 nucleotides align to TRBD1. V shed 5 bases and J 3 bases; nucleotides not matched to a gene: 11. The CDR3 has 16 residues. The germline V gene has CDR1 MDHEN and CDR2 SYDVKM. CDR3: CASSPPLGTGYYEQYF. CDR3 DNA sequence: TGTGCCAGCAGTCCACCGTTGGGGACAGGGTACTACGAGCAGTACTTC.

The J gene is TRBJ2-3, the V gene TRBV10-3; TRBD2 aligns across 11 bases. The CDR3 is made up of 13 amino acids. The germline gives CDR1 ENHRY, CDR2 SYGVKD. J gave up 4 bases and V 8 bases, and 2 bases lay outside the gene matches. The CDR3 loop is CAIASGGSDTQYF. CDR3 bases: TGTGCCATCGCTAGCGGGGGGTCAGATACGCAGTATTTT.

This clonotype was observed many times. V is TRBV29-1 and J is TRBJ2-1, with 9 bases that match TRBD2. Losses at the gene ends were 4 bases for V and 14 bases for J; bases not matched to a gene: 9. Germline V gene sequence: CDR1 SQVTM, CDR2 ANQGSEA. The CDR3 loop spans 12 amino acids. CDR3 amino acids: CSVVGYSGSEFF. The CDR3 DNA is TGCAGCGTTGTAGGTTATAGCGGGAGTGAGTTCTTC.

This clonotype turned up a few times. This chain connects TRBV4-1 to TRBJ2-7; D is undetermined. V was cut by 4 bases and J by 2 bases, with 9 bases left in between. This CDR3 has 13 amino acids. The V gene's germline CDR1 is MGHRA and CDR2 YSYEKL. The CDR3 sequence is CASSRVPPYEQYF. CDR3 in DNA: TGCGCCAGCAGCCGCGTCCCCCCCTACGAGCAGTACTTC.

This clonotype has a count of ten or more. CDR3 in amino acids: CASSFSRGDTQYF. CDR3 nucleotide sequence: TGTGCCAGCAGTTTCAGTCGAGGAGATACGCAGTATTTT. The chain couples TRBV12-3 or TRBV12-4 to TRBJ2-3; D is ambiguous. V was trimmed by 3 bases and J by 5 bases, leaving 9 bases between them. This CDR3 spans 13 amino acids.

This clonotype has more than one count but fewer than ten. This rearrangement joins TRBV19 to TRBJ2-3, with D perhaps matching TRBD1 or TRBD2 (7 bases each). V was shortened by 5 bases and J by 3 bases, with 21 bases between the two germline ends. Germline CDR1 and CDR2: LNHDA and SQIVND (reference sequence). The CDR3 is made up of 17 amino acids. Here the CDR3 reads CASSSTPRQGGTDTQYF. DNA for the CDR3: TGTGCCAGTAGTTCTACCCCGAGACAGGGAGGGACAGATACGCAGTATTTT.

The chain combines TRBV11-1 with TRBJ1-2; TRBD1 is a possible D gene (5 bases). The CDR3 runs to 15 residues. Germline V gives CDR1 SGHAT, CDR2 FQDESV (reference sequence). Trimming cost V 5 bases and J 4 bases, with 17 bases left between them. The CDR3 DNA reads TGTGCCAGCAGCCCTTTGGGAGGGACTGTCTATGGCTACACCTTC. It yields the protein CASSPLGGTVYGYTF. Drawing the rest from reference TRBV11-1 and TRBJ1-2, the complete variable domain is EAEVAQSPRYKITEKSQAVAFWCDPISGHATLYWYRQILGQGPELLVQFQDESVVDDSQLPKDRFSAERLKGVDSTLKIQPAELGDSAMYLCASSPLGGTVYGYTFGSGTRLTVV.

The chain carries TRBV10-3 and TRBJ2-1, with 8 bases lining up with TRBD2. CDR1 is ENHRY, CDR2 SYGVKD, per germline. This CDR3 comprises 15 residues. After removal of 7 bases from V and 4 bases from J, the junction contained 9 bases not matched to a gene. CDR3 bases: TGTGCCATCACCCTGGGCGGGGGGCCATACAATGAGCAGTTCTTC. Translated: CAITLGGGPYNEQFF.

As concerns this clonotype: This may be a read error: a much more frequent sequence differs by one nucleotide. The rearrangement links TRBV29-1 to TRBJ2-3, with 7 bases aligning to TRBD2. There are 12 residues in the CDR3. With 4 bases clipped from V and 14 bases from J, the junction kept 12 bases outside the gene matches. Germline V gives CDR1 SQVTM, CDR2 ANQGSEA. Written as DNA, the CDR3 is TGCAGCGTTGCATCGGGACTACCAAGGCTGTATTTT. This translates into CSVASGLPRLYF.

In regard to this clonotype: The junction differs from germline at one of its ends, possibly a read error. The rearrangement links TRBV28 to TRBJ2-7; TRBD2 aligns across 12 bases. Germline V CDR1 and CDR2: MDHEN, SYDVKM. CDR3 length equals 15 residues. CDR3: CASSLWTSGSYERYF. Here the CDR3 DNA reads TGTGCCAGCAGTTTATGGACTAGCGGGAGCTACGAGCGGTACTTC.

This clonotype was detected only a few times. V usage is TRBV12-5 and J usage is TRBJ1-1; unclear D gene. The CDR3 spans 17 residues. Trimming removed 3 bases at V and 1 base at J, with 18 bases between. In germline, CDR1 is LGHNT, CDR2 FRNRAP. CDR3 loop: CASGFRSPSSTNTEAFF. The DNA of the CDR3 is TGTGCTAGTGGTTTCAGGTCGCCCTCGTCAACGAACACTGAAGCTTTCTTT.

CDR3 residues: CASAGGQTTYNEQFF. In nucleotides, the CDR3 is TGTGCCAGCGCTGGGGGGCAGACCACCTACAATGAGCAGTTCTTC. The chain is built from TRBV27 and TRBJ2-1; D may match TRBD1 or TRBD2 (6 bases each). In germline, CDR1 is MNHEY, CDR2 SMNVEV (reference sequence). This CDR3 region has 15 residues. V was trimmed by 8 bases and J by 2 bases, leaving 16 bases between them.

The rearrangement joins TRBV13 to TRBJ2-7; TRBD2 aligns across 10 bases. CDR3 length: 15 residues. Germline CDR1 reads PRHDT; CDR2 reads FYEKMQ (reference sequence). The V and J ends lost 6 bases and 1 base, in that order; junction bases with no gene match: 6. CDR3 sequence (DNA): TGTGCCAGCAGGCTACTAGCGGGATCGTCCTACGAGCAGTACTTC. This sequence encodes CASRLLAGSSYEQYF. Together with reference TRBV13 and TRBJ2-7, the CDR3 gives the full variable domain: AAGVIQSPRHLIKEKRETATLKCYPIPRHDTVYWYQQGPGQDPQFLISFYEKMQSDKGSIPDRFSAQQFSDYHSELNMSSLELGDSALYFCASRLLAGSSYEQYFGPGTRLTVT.

This clonotype showed up just a few times. This chain uses TRBV13 with TRBJ2-1; 9 bases agree with TRBD1. The CDR3 runs 16 residues. Losses at the gene ends were 3 bases for V and 7 bases for J; bases not matched to a gene: 10. Looked up from germline, CDR1 is PRHDT and CDR2 is FYEKMQ (reference sequence). CDR3 DNA sequence: TGTGCCAGCAGCTTCCTCCCGGGACAGGGCTTTAATGAGCAGTTCTTC. It translates to CASSFLPGQGFNEQFF.

The V gene is TRBV18, the J gene TRBJ2-5, with D uncertain. Germline CDR1 is KGHSH and CDR2 is LQKENI. Between the trimmed V and J ends, which lost 3 bases and 4 bases, there was a span of 12 bases. This CDR3 has 14 residues. This CDR3 is CASSPATLRETQYF. In DNA, the CDR3 is TGTGCCAGCTCACCCGCGACCCTTAGAGAGACCCAGTACTTC.

The chain is built from TRBV12-3 or TRBV12-4 and TRBJ1-1, with TRBD1 matching over 12 bases. With 6 bases clipped from V and 3 bases from J, the junction kept 8 bases outside the gene matches. The CDR3 spans 16 residues. The CDR3 region is CASSRGTGGADTEAFF. In DNA, the CDR3 is TGTGCCAGCAGCCGCGGGACAGGGGGCGCGGACACTGAAGCTTTCTTT.

The chain carries TRBV4-1 and TRBJ2-7; tentative D call: TRBD1 (6 bases). Trimming removed 2 bases from V and 6 bases from J, with 14 bases in between. Germline V gene data show CDR1 as MGHRA and CDR2 as YSYEKL. The CDR3 spans 14 residues. The DNA for the CDR3 is TGCGCCAGCAGCCAACCCACAGGGTCACGCGAGCAGTACTTC. Residues: CASSQPTGSREQYF.

The table lists this clonotype with a few counts. This sequence joins TRBV4-1 and TRBJ2-5; 8 bases line up with TRBD2. The J call may be incorrect, as the DNA end agrees better with TRBJ2-7. Germline CDR1 reads MGHRA; CDR2 reads YSYEKL. The CDR3 totals 17 residues. This chain's CDR3 is CASSQVPSGGRPHEQYF. For the CDR3, the DNA is TGCGCCAGCAGCCAAGTCCCCAGCGGGGGTCGTCCCCACGAGCAGTACTTC.

There are many counts of this clonotype. This chain uses TRBV28 with TRBJ2-1; TRBD2 aligns across 9 bases. Looked up from germline, CDR1 is MDHEN and CDR2 is SYDVKM. V dropped 5 bases and J dropped 7; count of bases not matched to a gene: 3. This CDR3 is 13 amino acids long. Written as DNA, the CDR3 is TGTGCCAGCAGTGGTAGCGGGAGAAATGAGCAGTTCTTC. It specifies CASSGSGRNEQFF.

This clonotype was found many times. The chain is built from TRBV6-6 and TRBJ1-5; 8 bases are shared with TRBD1. Germline V gene lookup returns CDR1 MNHNY and CDR2 SVGAGI (reference sequence). The CDR3 spans 16 residues. Germline trimming cut 5 bases from V and 0 bases from J; bases unmatched to any gene: 6. Written as DNA, the CDR3 is TGTGCCAGCAGTCCCGGGACAGGCTATAGCAATCAGCCCCAGCATTTT. This gives the protein CASSPGTGYSNQPQHF.